This T cell receptor (beta chain) was profiled in a study of shared clonotypes between healthy human individuals. Study observations and caveats: Sampling covered blood only; tissue repertoires likely differ.

The protocol was immunoSEQ multiplex PCR, while the TCRdb copy is restricted to in-frame clones and leaves out a portion. The repertoire holds about 2.1 million clones, with about 93% as singletons. This CDR3 comprises 16 residues. Trimming pared 0 bases from V and 6 bases from J, leaving 14 bases between. Per the germline V gene, CDR1 is LGHNA and CDR2 is YSLEER. Terminally differentiated effector memory CD45RA+ cells were left out of the naive CD8 fraction, which was CD45RO-negative and positively selected for CCR7. This clone appeared once. No antigen is known for it. The sample comprised naive CD8+ T cells from PBMCs. The gene calls are TRBV4-3 and TRBJ1-4, with D perhaps TRBD1 (6 bases). The TCR comes from a man aged 18-30 years in good health. Some clones in this sample may be carry-over from other donors' samples. CDR3 in DNA: TGCGCCAGCAGCCAAGATTCGGGAGCAGGGGATGAAAAACTGTTTTTT. It is translated as CASSQDSGAGDEKLFF.